Shown below are 3 T cell receptor beta chains from a single sample sequenced in a study of T cells in Graves' hyperthyroidism and ophthalmopathy (dated by TCRdb to about 2019). The method behind the library was multiplex PCR. Sequenced on an Illumina HiSeq 2000. TCR beta CDR3 regions were amplified from RNA transcripts. The first round of RT-PCR for the TCR CDR3 was performed with the HTBI primer set and the Qiagen OneStep RT-PCR kit. TCRdb cleaned the public reads at Q25 with fastp, built clones with MiXCR and kept in-frame beta chains. Each entry merges the rows of one CDR3 protein and shows their most common DNA and genes. This sample lists roughly 700,000 distinct CDR3 sequences; about 18% were detected once. 15% to 17% of the sample comes from the top ten. Material for sequencing was blood. These receptor sequences come from a man aged 50-59 years with Graves' hyperthyroidism.

This clonotype appeared many times. The V gene is TRBV28, the J gene TRBJ1-4; weak D call: TRBD1 (5 bases). CDR3 length: 14 amino acids. V was clipped by 5 bases and J by 0 bases, with 7 bases between them. The V gene's germline CDR1 is MDHEN and CDR2 SYDVKM. The CDR3 reads CASSGTPTNEKLFF. The CDR3 DNA sequence: TGTGCCAGCAGTGGGACCCCAACTAATGAAAAACTGTTTTTT.

The chain is built from TRBV7-9 and TRBJ1-3; perhaps TRBD1 as D (5 bases). CDR3 length equals 16 residues. The V and J ends lost 5 bases and 0 bases respectively, with 14 bases between them. Germline assignment: CDR1 SEHNR and CDR2 FQNEAQ (reference sequence). CDR3: CASSHRDGSSGNTIYF. DNA of the CDR3: TGTGCCAGCAGCCACCGGGACGGAAGCTCTGGAAACACCATATATTTT.

About this clonotype itself: Relative to the germline gene, one junction end is altered; a read error may explain this. This chain uses TRBV3-1 with TRBJ1-1, with a weak D call TRBD1 (6 bases). The CDR3 loop spans 15 amino acids. Germline values: CDR1 LGHDT, CDR2 YNNKEL (reference sequence). CDR3 DNA sequence: TGTGCCAGCAGCGGACGACAGGCGTTGAAGACTGAAGCTTTCTTT. This sequence encodes CASSGRQALKTEAFF. The full variable domain, completed using reference TRBV3-1 and TRBJ1-1, is DTAVSQTPKYLVTQMGNDKSIKCEQNLGHDTMYWYKQDSKKFLKIMFSYNNKELIINETVPNRFSPKSPDKAHLNLHINSLELGDSAVYFCASSGRQALKTEAFFGQGTRLTVV.